Following are 26 T cell receptor beta chains from one sample sequenced in a study of cytomegalovirus exposure and HLA in healthy donors. PCR primers comprised 60 Vbeta and 13 Jbeta primers. This table comes from immunoSEQ multiplex PCR, and its TCRdb copy is limited to in-frame clones, with some not included. The listing records about 53,000 clones. Source material: PBMCs. Source of these receptors: a young woman in good health and CMV-seronegative.

This chain connects TRBV2 to TRBJ1-6; D remains unclear. Germline V gene lookup returns CDR1 SNHLY and CDR2 FYNNEI. V lost 4 bases to trimming and J lost 8 bases, with 15 bases between them. The CDR3 runs 15 residues. The CDR3 nucleotides read TGTGCCAGCAGTGTCGGGCTCCCCGGGGATTCACCCCTCCACTTT. Translation gives CASSVGLPGDSPLHF.

This chain links TRBV7-9 with TRBJ1-3; D not resolved. In germline, CDR1 is SEHNR, CDR2 FQNEAQ (reference sequence). This CDR3 has 15 residues. V was shortened by 3 bases and J by 0 bases, with 9 bases between the two germline ends. Written as DNA, the CDR3 is TGTGCCAGCAGCTTTTCTCGGAGCTCTGGAAACACCATATATTTT. This gives the protein CASSFSRSSGNTIYF.

V is TRBV7-9 and J is TRBJ2-1, with a tentative D call TRBD1 (5 bases). The CDR3 consists of 12 residues. The germline V and J ends were trimmed by 3 bases and 9 bases, with 9 bases remaining between them. Looked up from germline, CDR1 is SEHNR and CDR2 is FQNEAQ (reference sequence). CDR3 amino acids: CASSLNQGEQFF. In DNA form, the CDR3 reads TGTGCCAGCAGCTTGAATCAGGGTGAGCAGTTCTTC.

This rearrangement joins TRBV28 to TRBJ1-4; TRBD1 matches at 9 bases. Germline CDR1 MDHEN, CDR2 SYDVKM. Trimming at V came to 6 bases and at J to 5 bases, leaving 7 bases not matched to a gene. The CDR3 runs to 15 residues. The CDR3 reads CASRPQGAWNEKLFF. In nucleotides, the CDR3 is TGTGCCAGCAGGCCACAGGGGGCTTGGAATGAAAAACTGTTTTTT.

The J gene is TRBJ1-1, the V gene TRBV2; no clear D gene. V lost 6 bases to trimming and J lost 1 base, with 3 bases between them. This CDR3 comprises 11 residues. In germline, CDR1 is SNHLY, CDR2 FYNNEI. CDR3: CASRANTEAFF. CDR3 nucleotides: TGTGCCAGCAGGGCGAACACTGAAGCTTTCTTT.

This chain uses TRBV6-5 with TRBJ1-4, with D tentatively TRBD1 (5 bases). The CDR3 is made up of 15 amino acids. Germline V gene sequence: CDR1 MNHEY, CDR2 SVGAGI. V lost 0 bases and J lost 5, with 10 bases in between. The CDR3 loop reads CASSYSRGWNEKLFF. The CDR3 DNA reads TGTGCCAGCAGTTACTCAAGGGGTTGGAATGAAAAACTGTTTTTT.

The chain has TRBV5-3 and TRBJ2-1, with a weak D call TRBD1 (6 bases). TRBV5-3 falls under the ORF class, with uncertain function. Deletions cut 0 bases from V and 2 bases from J, with 12 bases between. This CDR3 has 16 amino acids. CDR3 residues: CARSLGAGVTYNEQFF. The DNA for the CDR3 is TGTGCCAGAAGCTTGGGGGCAGGGGTTACCTACAATGAGCAGTTCTTC.

The chain has TRBV7-9 and TRBJ2-3; 7 nucleotides match TRBD2. The V segment lost 1 base and the J segment 4 bases; nucleotides outside the gene matches: 5. Germline CDR1 and CDR2: SEHNR and FQNEAQ (reference sequence). This CDR3 is built from 15 residues. CDR3 residues: CASSLGGSGADTQYF. DNA of the CDR3: TGTGCCAGCAGCTTAGGGGGCAGCGGGGCAGATACGCAGTATTTT. Full variable domain (rest looked up from reference TRBV7-9 and TRBJ2-3): DTGVSQNPRHKITKRGQNVTFRCDPISEHNRLYWYRQTLGQGPEFLTYFQNEAQLEKSRLLSDRFSAERPKGSFSTLEIQRTEQGDSAMYLCASSLGGSGADTQYFGPGTRLTVL.

The chain recombines TRBV2 with TRBJ1-6; D perhaps matches TRBD1 (6 bases). Deletions cut 6 bases from V and 7 bases from J, with 16 bases between. Germline CDR1 SNHLY, CDR2 FYNNEI. This CDR3 region has 15 residues. The DNA for the CDR3 is TGTGCCAGCAGCAGACAGGAGAAAGGAAATTCACCCCTCCACTTT. Translated: CASSRQEKGNSPLHF.

This sequence joins TRBV5-1 and TRBJ2-1; 7 nucleotides match TRBD1. Germline-derived CDR1 and CDR2 are SGHRS and YFSETQ. V lost 2 bases and J lost 5; bases outside the gene matches: 4. The length of the CDR3 is 14 residues. CDR3 sequence (DNA): TGCGCCAGCAGCTTACAGGGGATAGACAATGAGCAGTTCTTC. Protein: CASSLQGIDNEQFF.

This chain links TRBV28 with TRBJ2-1, with 8 nucleotides matching TRBD2. Germline V lookup: CDR1 MDHEN, CDR2 SYDVKM. The CDR3 totals 17 residues. The trim removed 5 bases at V and 4 bases at J, leaving 13 bases unmatched. Here the CDR3 DNA reads TGTGCCAGCAGTGGGGACACCTCGGGACTAGGTTACAATGAGCAGTTCTTC. The encoded protein is CASSGDTSGLGYNEQFF.

The rearrangement links TRBV5-1 to TRBJ2-7, with 7 nucleotides matching TRBD2. V shed 4 bases and J 5 bases; nucleotides not matched to a gene: 12. This CDR3 comprises 15 residues. Germline lookup yields CDR1 SGHRS and CDR2 YFSETQ. CDR3 DNA: TGCGCCAGCAGCGCGTCCGGGACGGGAGGCCACGAGCAGTACTTC. Encoded protein: CASSASGTGGHEQYF.

The chain couples TRBV28 to TRBJ2-1; weak D call: TRBD1 (5 bases). The CDR3 runs 16 residues. The V end lost 7 bases, the J end lost 0 bases, and 16 bases lay between the germline ends. The V gene's germline CDR1 is MDHEN and CDR2 SYDVKM. CDR3 DNA: TGTGCCAGCACCCGGGTAGGGGCGGCCTCCTACAATGAGCAGTTCTTC. It translates to CASTRVGAASYNEQFF.

This sequence joins TRBV2 and TRBJ1-1; D unclear. CDR3 length equals 11 residues. CDR1 SNHLY and CDR2 FYNNEI come from the germline V gene. V was cut by 10 bases and J by 5 bases, with 11 bases left in between. The CDR3 DNA follows: TGTGCCACCAACGGGAGGACTGAAGCTTTCTTT. Protein product: CATNGRTEAFF.

The chain has TRBV28 and TRBJ2-1; 10 bases match TRBD2. J lost 5 bases, V lost 10 bases, and 8 bases had no gene match. Germline CDR1 is MDHEN and CDR2 is SYDVKM. The CDR3 extends over 14 amino acids. CDR3 in amino acids: CATDVLAGDNEQFF. Here the CDR3 DNA reads TGTGCCACTGACGTGCTAGCGGGAGACAATGAGCAGTTCTTC.

The V gene is TRBV5-4, the J gene TRBJ1-2; 7 nucleotides line up with TRBD1. V lost 5 bases to trimming and J lost 1 base; unmatched junction nucleotides: 5. CDR3 length: 14 residues. Germline CDR1 reads SGHNT; CDR2 reads YYREEE (reference sequence). This CDR3 reads CASSTGQVNYGYTF. As DNA, the CDR3 is TGTGCCAGCAGTACCGGACAGGTTAACTATGGCTACACCTTC.

The chain couples TRBV7-2 to TRBJ1-5; perhaps TRBD1 as D (5 bases). V was pared by 5 bases and J by 1 base, with 9 bases between. CDR1 is SGHTA, CDR2 FQGNSA, per germline. The CDR3 length is 14 residues. In DNA form, the CDR3 reads TGTGCCAGCAGCCAGGGAGGCAGCAATCAGCCCCAGCATTTT. Translating gives CASSQGGSNQPQHF.

This CDR3 reads CASSRQGTLYNEQFF. The CDR3 DNA is TGTGCCAGCAGCCGACAGGGAACCCTCTACAATGAGCAGTTCTTC. The rearrangement joins TRBV5-4 to TRBJ2-1; 7 bases match TRBD1. The junction had 7 bases not matched to a gene; V was cut back by 4 bases and J by 3 bases. Germline V gives CDR1 SGHNT, CDR2 YYREEE (reference sequence). The CDR3 consists of 15 residues.

The chain links TRBV5-6 to TRBJ2-1; 12 bases fit TRBD2. V lost 4 bases to trimming and J lost 0 bases; unmatched junction nucleotides: 5. Germline values: CDR1 SGHDT, CDR2 YYEEEE. CDR3 size: 17 residues. The CDR3 DNA reads TGTGCCAGCAGCACGACTAGCGGGAGTTCCTCCTACAATGAGCAGTTCTTC. Translating gives CASSTTSGSSSYNEQFF.

The J gene is TRBJ1-2, the V gene TRBV9; D is ambiguous. The CDR3 totals 14 residues. CDR1 is SGDLS, CDR2 YYNGEE, per germline. The germline V and J ends were trimmed by 0 bases and 2 bases, with 8 bases remaining between them. CDR3 amino acids: CASSVVTANYGYTF. Here the CDR3 DNA reads TGTGCCAGCAGCGTAGTAACAGCCAACTATGGCTACACCTTC.

With regard to this clone: The junction departs from germline at one end; a sequencing error may be responsible. The gene calls are TRBV9 and TRBJ1-2, with D perhaps TRBD1 (6 bases). This CDR3 is 14 amino acids long. Germline assignment: CDR1 SGDLS and CDR2 YYNGEE. The CDR3 loop is CASRVAGGGYGYTF. CDR3 nucleotides: TGTGCCAGCAGAGTAGCGGGAGGGGGATATGGCTACACCTTC.

This chain connects TRBV7-2 to TRBJ1-6; 7 nucleotides align to TRBD1. The ends lost 5 bases at V and 3 bases at J; junction bases unmatched: 7. This CDR3 has 16 residues. CDR1 is SGHTA, CDR2 FQGNSA, per germline. CDR3 nucleotides: TGTGCCAGCAGCCTCAGGGGGGCAATCTATAATTCACCCCTCCACTTT. Translated: CASSLRGAIYNSPLHF.

The chain couples TRBV6-6 to TRBJ2-1; D not resolved. Germline V gives CDR1 MNHNY, CDR2 SVGAGI (reference sequence). The CDR3 loop spans 12 amino acids. The V gene lost 0 bases and the J gene lost 10 bases, with 7 bases spanning the gap. Here the CDR3 DNA reads TGTGCCAGCAGTTACTCCCCAGGAGAGCAGTTCTTC. Translation: CASSYSPGEQFF.

V usage is TRBV30 and J usage is TRBJ2-7, with 8 bases lining up with TRBD2. Losses at the gene ends were 3 bases for V and 3 bases for J; bases not matched to a gene: 13. The germline gives CDR1 GTSNPN, CDR2 SVGIG (reference sequence). The CDR3 loop spans 16 amino acids. The CDR3 region has the DNA TGTGCCTGGAGGCACAAACTAGCGGACCCGAACTACGAGCAGTACTTC. Translation gives CAWRHKLADPNYEQYF.

V and J are TRBV18 and TRBJ1-3; 7 nucleotides align to TRBD1. Trimming at V came to 4 bases and at J to 0 bases, leaving 6 bases not matched to a gene. The germline CDR1 and CDR2 sequences are KGHSH and LQKENI. This CDR3 is built from 16 residues. CDR3 sequence (DNA): TGTGCCAGCTCACTACGCGGGACAGACTCTGGAAACACCATATATTTT. As protein: CASSLRGTDSGNTIYF. Drawing the rest from reference TRBV18 and TRBJ1-3, the complete variable domain is NAGVMQNPRHLVRRRGQEARLRCSPMKGHSHVYWYRQLPEEGLKFMVYLQKENIIDESGMPKERFSAEFPKEGPSILRIQQVVRGDSAAYFCASSLRGTDSGNTIYFGEGSWLTVV.

V gene TRBV30 combines with J gene TRBJ2-7; a possible D gene is TRBD2 (5 bases). CDR3 length: 13 amino acids. Germline V lookup: CDR1 GTSNPN, CDR2 SVGIG (reference sequence). Between the trimmed V and J ends, which lost 0 bases and 5 bases, there was a span of 11 bases. The CDR3 loop is CAWSVGLANEQYF. CDR3 bases: TGTGCCTGGAGTGTAGGGCTAGCCAACGAGCAGTACTTC.